The rows below give T cell receptor beta chains drawn from one sample of a study of blood T cell repertoires in COVID-19. Sequencing used immunoSEQ multiplex PCR; TCRdb keeps in-frame clones, though not all of them. The table records roughly 210,000 clones, about 87% of them present only once. Sequenced input: peripheral blood. The receptors originated from an older man with acute or convalescent COVID-19. Each CDR3 is given with its conserved first and last residue. D genes are given only for firm matches. The listing skips clone size in some rows; elsewhere it reads once, few, many or a size class.

size | D | J | V | CDR3 | DNA
- | TRBD2 | TRBJ2-1 | TRBV4-2 | CASSLQTSGIYNEQFF | TGTGCCAGCAGCCTTCAGACTAGCGGGATATACAATGAGCAGTTCTTC
- | - | TRBJ1-1 | TRBV23-1 | CASSPGCTEAFF | TGCGCCAGCAGTCCGGGGTGCACTGAAGCTTTCTTT
- | - | TRBJ1-5 | TRBV7-9 | CASSLAAGQPQHF | TGTGCCAGCAGCTTAGCCGCGGGGCAGCCCCAGCATTTT
- | - | TRBJ1-1 | TRBV6-2/TRBV6-3 | CASSYVYVQVNTEAFF | TGTGCCAGCAGTTACGTTTACGTTCAGGTGAACACTGAAGCTTTCTTT
- | TRBD1 | TRBJ2-3 | TRBV27 | CASSPRQGATDTQYF | TGTGCCAGCAGTCCCCGACAGGGTGCCACAGATACGCAGTATTTT
- | TRBD2 | TRBJ2-1 | TRBV7-3 | CASSHSGRTPYNEQFF | TGTGCCAGCAGCCATAGCGGGAGAACCCCATACAATGAGCAGTTCTTC
- | - | TRBJ2-1 | TRBV15 | CATSRAAGPYNEQFF | TGTGCCACCAGCAGAGCCGCAGGGCCATACAATGAGCAGTTCTTC
- | - | TRBJ1-1 | TRBV5-1 | CASRQGLNTEAFF | TGCGCCAGCAGACAGGGTTTGAACACTGAAGCTTTCTTT
once | TRBD1 | TRBJ2-7 | TRBV27 | CASSLRGGTYSYEQYF | TGTGCCAGCAGTTTAAGAGGGGGCACATACTCCTACGAGCAGTACTTC
- | - | TRBJ1-2 | TRBV20-1 | CSWHWGDGYTF | TGCAGTTGGCATTGGGGGGACGGCTACACCTTC
- | - | TRBJ1-5 | TRBV15 | CATSLNSRGQPQHF | TGTGCCACCAGTTTGAATAGCCGCGGGCAGCCCCAGCATTTT
- | TRBD1 | TRBJ1-1 | TRBV18 | CASSPLQGEDGAFF | TGTGCCAGCTCACCTTTACAGGGGGAGGATGGAGCTTTCTTT
- | - | TRBJ1-5 | TRBV6-2/TRBV6-3 | CASSYGGAGNQPQHF | TGTGCCAGCAGTTACGGGGGGGCCGGCAATCAGCCCCAGCATTTT
- | - | TRBJ1-5 | TRBV10-3 | CALGGTHGQPQHF | TGTGCCTTAGGAGGCACCCACGGTCAGCCCCAGCATTTT
- | - | TRBJ1-5 | TRBV6-4 | CASSDSFASGDRNQPQHF | TGTGCCAGCAGTGACTCCTTCGCTTCAGGGGATCGCAATCAGCCCCAGCATTTT
- | - | TRBJ1-1 | TRBV18 | CASSPGAQNTEAFF | TGTGCCAGCTCCCCGGGAGCCCAGAACACTGAAGCTTTCTTT
- | - | TRBJ1-5 | TRBV28 | CASSLPGGNNQPQHF | TGTGCCAGCAGCCTCCCGGGAGGGAACAATCAGCCCCAGCATTTT
- | TRBD1 | TRBJ1-1 | TRBV6-5 | CASRGTETGEVFF | TGTGCCAGCAGGGGAACCGAGACAGGGGAGGTTTTCTTT
- | - | TRBJ2-2 | TRBV15 | CATSRDLEHNTGELFF | TGTGCCACCAGCAGAGATCTCGAACACAACACCGGGGAGCTGTTTTTT
- | - | TRBJ2-7 | TRBV30 | CAWSYRDEQYF | TGTGCCTGGAGTTACAGGGACGAGCAGTACTTC
- | - | TRBJ2-7 | TRBV18 | CASSPRREVYEQYF | TGTGCCAGCTCACCACGGAGGGAGGTCTACGAGCAGTACTTC
- | - | TRBJ1-2 | TRBV9 | CASSVNSYGYTF | TGTGCCAGCAGCGTCAACAGCTATGGCTACACCTTC
- | - | TRBJ1-2 | TRBV5-6 | CASSYGQPGSYGYTF | TGTGCCAGCAGCTACGGACAGCCTGGAAGCTATGGCTACACCTTC
- | - | TRBJ2-7 | TRBV7-2 | CASSLGGSGYEQYF | TGTGCCAGCAGCCTGGGTGGTAGCGGTTACGAGCAGTACTTC
- | - | TRBJ1-2 | TRBV7-2 | CASTEARIHYGYTF | TGTGCCAGCACAGAGGCTCGGATACACTATGGCTACACCTTC
- | TRBD1 | TRBJ2-3 | TRBV25-1 | CASSVGQGRDTQYF | TGTGCCAGCAGTGTGGGACAGGGGAGAGATACGCAGTATTTT
once | TRBD1 | TRBJ1-4 | TRBV10-3 | CAISESSGTGNEKLFF | TGTGCCATCAGTGAGTCGTCGGGGACAGGGAATGAAAAACTGTTTTTT